A single sample gave rise to the 27 T cell receptor beta chains below, sequenced in a study of blood T cell repertoires in COVID-19. TCRdb keeps only in-frame clones here, not all; method: immunoSEQ multiplex PCR. The sample lists a few hundred thousand clones; around 90% were seen once. Material for sequencing was peripheral blood. The receptors were sampled from a human donor in a cohort sampled during active COVID-19.

The chain joins TRBV19 to TRBJ1-2; D possibly corresponds to TRBD1 (5 bases). V dropped 7 bases and J dropped 4 bases, with 16 bases sitting between them. CDR1 and CDR2 from the germline V gene are LNHDA and SQIVND (reference sequence). The CDR3 length is 14 residues. CDR3: CASNREGASYGYTF. CDR3 nucleotide sequence: TGTGCCAGTAACCGAGAAGGGGCCTCCTATGGCTACACCTTC.

CDR3 nucleotide sequence: TGTGCCAGTAGCCGGAAAAGGACTAGCGGGAGCAGTAAGCAGTTCTTC. It encodes CASSRKRTSGSSKQFF. The chain has TRBV19 and TRBJ2-1; 13 positions agree with TRBD2. Germline CDR1 is LNHDA and CDR2 is SQIVND (reference sequence). The CDR3 spans 16 residues. V dropped 6 bases and J dropped 11; count of bases not matched to a gene: 13.

This clone was observed a single time. As DNA, the CDR3 is TGTGCCAGTAGTAGGGCAGGGGCACATGGCTACACCTTC. Translation: CASSRAGAHGYTF. V gene TRBV19 combines with J gene TRBJ1-2; maybe TRBD1 (6 bases). Germline V lookup: CDR1 LNHDA, CDR2 SQIVND (reference sequence). There are 13 residues in the CDR3. Deletions cut 4 bases from V and 6 bases from J, with 12 bases between.

CDR3 sequence: CASSLASGVWEKYEQYF. In DNA, the CDR3 is TGTGCCAGCAGCTTAGCGTCGGGGGTCTGGGAAAAATACGAGCAGTACTTC. The chain couples TRBV7-2 to TRBJ2-7; D possibly corresponds to TRBD2 (6 bases). V was clipped by 0 bases and J by 4 bases, with 19 bases between them. CDR1 and CDR2 from the germline V gene are SGHTA and FQGNSA. CDR3 length equals 17 residues.

This chain links TRBV6-6 with TRBJ1-5; D remains ambiguous. The germline V gene encodes CDR1 MNHNY and CDR2 SVGAGI (reference sequence). The CDR3 is 12 amino acids. The V end was cut by 9 bases, the J end by 7 bases, with 13 bases between. As DNA, the CDR3 is TGTGCCAGTTCCCGGTCTCAACAGCCCCAGCATTTT. Translating it yields CASSRSQQPQHF.

The CDR3, as DNA: TGTGCCTGGAGGCCCCTCGGGGACAGGGGCGCCGGGGAGCTGTTTTTT. This codes for CAWRPLGDRGAGELFF. The chain recombines TRBV30 with TRBJ2-2; TRBD1 aligns across 10 bases. Germline-derived CDR1 and CDR2 are GTSNPN and SVGIG (reference sequence). Trimming at V came to 3 bases and at J to 6 bases, leaving 10 bases not matched to a gene. The CDR3 sequence is 16 residues long.

This chain joins TRBV10-1 and TRBJ2-1; 7 bases are a match to TRBD2. The CDR3 consists of 15 residues. With V trimmed by 0 bases and J by 7 bases, 6 bases remained unmatched. In germline, CDR1 is WNHNN, CDR2 SYGVQD (reference sequence). CDR3 in DNA: TGCGCCAGCAGTGAGTCCGGACTAGAGGGGAATGAGCAGTTCTTC. The encoded protein is CASSESGLEGNEQFF.

In nucleotides, the CDR3 is TGTGCCAGCAGTTCCAGGACAGATTCACCCCTCCACTTT. Protein: CASSSRTDSPLHF. The chain joins TRBV7-6 to TRBJ1-6, with D maybe TRBD1 (6 bases). V dropped 6 bases and J dropped 8 bases, with 11 bases sitting between them. CDR1 SGHVS and CDR2 FNYEAQ come from the germline V gene. The CDR3 consists of 13 residues. The full variable domain, rest sourced from reference TRBV7-6 and TRBJ1-6, is GAGVSQSPRYKVTKRGQDVALRCDPISGHVSLYWYRQALGQGPEFLTYFNYEAQQDKSGLPNDRFSAERPEGSISTLTIQRTEQRDSAMYRCASSSRTDSPLHFGNGTRLTVT.

The chain uses TRBV19 and TRBJ2-5; D gene unclear. CDR1 and CDR2 from the germline V gene are LNHDA and SQIVND (reference sequence). The V and J ends lost 3 bases and 1 base respectively, with 6 bases between them. CDR3 size: 13 residues. The CDR3 DNA reads as TGTGCCAGTAGTATCTCCCCCCAAGAGACCCAGTACTTC. Protein: CASSISPQETQYF.

The chain employs TRBV19 and TRBJ1-1; D gene uncertain. V lost 6 bases and J 4 bases, leaving 18 bases between the germline ends. The CDR3 loop spans 15 amino acids. The germline gives CDR1 LNHDA, CDR2 SQIVND (reference sequence). The CDR3 bases are TGTGCCAGTAGGGGAGGGCAGCTCCCGGTCACTGAAGCTTTCTTT. Protein sequence: CASRGGQLPVTEAFF.

In its sample, this clone was seen a few times. The rearrangement joins TRBV6-5 to TRBJ1-5; TRBD1 is a possible D gene (6 bases). Germline V lookup: CDR1 MNHEY, CDR2 SVGAGI. V lost 9 bases and J 6 bases, leaving 15 bases between the germline ends. This CDR3 comprises 13 residues. The CDR3 sequence is CASTGQQGQPQHF. CDR3 nucleotide sequence: TGTGCCAGTACGGGACAACAGGGTCAGCCCCAGCATTTT.

In this sample, this clone turned up once. The chain joins TRBV28 to TRBJ2-5; D is unresolved. The germline gives CDR1 MDHEN, CDR2 SYDVKM. There are 14 residues in the CDR3. With 6 bases removed from V and 5 bases from J, the gap between germline ends came to 16 bases. The CDR3 loop reads CASRPQALEETQYF. CDR3 sequence (DNA): TGTGCCAGCAGGCCGCAAGCACTGGAGGAGACCCAGTACTTC.

The genes are TRBV5-1 and TRBJ1-3; weak D call: TRBD1 (6 bases). Deletions cut 4 bases from V and 2 bases from J, with 10 bases between. The CDR3 contains 14 residues. CDR1 and CDR2 (germline): SGHRS, YFSETQ. The CDR3 reads CASSQGQPGNTIYF. In DNA form, the CDR3 reads TGCGCCAGCAGCCAAGGACAGCCTGGAAACACCATATATTTT.

The genes are TRBV7-9 and TRBJ2-7; TRBD2 matches at 13 bases. CDR1 is SEHNR and CDR2 is FQNEAQ in the germline V gene (reference sequence). The CDR3 length is 16 residues. Trimming at V came to 3 bases and at J to 9 bases, leaving 11 bases not matched to a gene. The CDR3 is CASSFLETSGRSGQYF. The CDR3 bases are TGTGCCAGCAGCTTTCTCGAGACTAGCGGGAGGTCGGGGCAGTACTTC.

The chain joins TRBV5-6 to TRBJ1-3, with D uncertain. The CDR3 totals 16 residues. Germline V CDR1 and CDR2: SGHDT, YYEEEE. With 1 base removed from V and 0 bases from J, the gap between germline ends came to 11 bases. The CDR3 coding sequence is TGTGCCAGCAGCTTGCTTTCGGAGAACTCTGGAAACACCATATATTTT. It is translated as CASSLLSENSGNTIYF. Drawing the rest from reference TRBV5-6 and TRBJ1-3, the complete variable domain is DAGVTQSPTHLIKTRGQQVTLRCSPKSGHDTVSWYQQALGQGPQFIFQYYEEEERQRGNFPDRFSGHQFPNYSSELNVNALLLGDSALYLCASSLLSENSGNTIYFGEGSWLTVV.

The rearrangement joins TRBV5-1 to TRBJ1-2, with 7 positions matching TRBD1. There are 16 residues in the CDR3. J was trimmed by 4 bases and V by 0 bases; bases with no gene match: 9. Germline V gives CDR1 SGHRS, CDR2 YFSETQ. CDR3 amino acids: CASSLEQGVASYGYTF. The DNA of the CDR3 is TGCGCCAGCAGCTTGGAGCAGGGGGTCGCTAGCTATGGCTACACCTTC. Full variable domain (remainder filled in from reference TRBV5-1 and TRBJ1-2): KAGVTQTPRYLIKTRGQQVTLSCSPISGHRSVSWYQQTPGQGLQFLFEYFSETQRNKGNFPGRFSGRQFSNSRSEMNVSTLELGDSALYLCASSLEQGVASYGYTFGSGTRLTVV.

The V and J genes are TRBV30 and TRBJ2-2; D gene uncertain. Trimming stripped 4 bases from V and 3 bases from J, with 9 bases between. Looked up from germline, CDR1 is GTSNPN and CDR2 is SVGIG (reference sequence). The CDR3 spans 13 residues. CDR3 nucleotides: TGTGCCTGGACCGTAAGAGACACCGGGGAGCTGTTTTTT. Protein: CAWTVRDTGELFF.

This clone appeared once. V gene TRBV28 combines with J gene TRBJ1-1; 7 bases fit TRBD1. Germline V lookup: CDR1 MDHEN, CDR2 SYDVKM. V trimming: 5 bases; J trimming: 3 bases; junction bases outside the gene matches: 12. CDR3 length: 16 residues. The CDR3 bases are TGTGCCAGCAGTCCCCTCCCGGGACAGCAGGACACTGAAGCTTTCTTT. The encoded protein is CASSPLPGQQDTEAFF.

The J gene is TRBJ2-3, the V gene TRBV6-1, with 7 bases matching TRBD2. The CDR3 spans 14 residues. The germline CDR1 and CDR2 sequences are MNHNS and SASEGT. J gave up 5 bases and V 3 bases, and 5 bases lay outside the gene matches. The CDR3 nucleotides read TGTGCCAGCAGTGAGGCAGCGGGGCTAGATACGCAGTATTTT. Amino acids: CASSEAAGLDTQYF.

V usage is TRBV5-4 and J usage is TRBJ2-7; 11 nucleotides match TRBD2. CDR1 SGHNT and CDR2 YYREEE come from the germline V gene (reference sequence). CDR3 length equals 16 residues. The V and J ends lost 3 bases and 0 bases, in that order; junction bases with no gene match: 5. In DNA, the CDR3 is TGTGCCAGCAGCTCACCTAGCGGGGGGCCCTCCTACGAGCAGTACTTC. Amino acids: CASSSPSGGPSYEQYF.

The V and J genes are TRBV25-1 and TRBJ2-1, with a weak D call TRBD1 (6 bases). V dropped 4 bases and J dropped 5 bases, with 15 bases sitting between them. The CDR3 totals 15 residues. CDR1 and CDR2 (germline): MGHDK, SYGVNS. The CDR3 is CASSVPGQRNNEQFF. The CDR3 bases are TGTGCCAGCAGTGTGCCGGGACAACGAAACAATGAGCAGTTCTTC.

V is TRBV18 and J is TRBJ1-2; tentatively, D is TRBD1 (5 bases). V was clipped by 5 bases and J by 7 bases, with 11 bases between them. Germline CDR1 reads KGHSH; CDR2 reads LQKENI. The CDR3 runs to 12 residues. CDR3 in amino acids: CASSVQGSGYTF. The CDR3 region has the DNA TGTGCCAGCTCAGTCCAGGGAAGTGGCTACACCTTC.

This clone was observed a handful of times. CDR3 region: CASSRTSANTGELFF. The CDR3 nucleotides are TGTGCCAGCAGTCGGACTAGCGCGAACACCGGGGAGCTGTTTTTT. The chain uses TRBV2 and TRBJ2-2, with 9 positions matching TRBD2. Trimming took 5 bases from V and 0 from J; bases not matched to a gene: 1. CDR3 length: 15 amino acids. Germline CDR1 is SNHLY and CDR2 is FYNNEI. The whole variable domain, remainder taken from reference TRBV2 and TRBJ2-2, is EPEVTQTPSHQVTQMGQEVILRCVPISNHLYFYWYRQILGQKVEFLVSFYNNEISEKSEIFDDQFSVERPDGSNFTLKIRSTKLEDSAMYFCASSRTSANTGELFFGEGSRLTVL.

This clone showed up just a few times. Written as DNA, the CDR3 is TGTGCCAGCAGCTTGGCGGGACATTACGGAGGAAACACCATATATTTT. Protein sequence: CASSLAGHYGGNTIYF. The chain recombines TRBV5-6 with TRBJ1-3; D perhaps matches TRBD1 (6 bases). In germline, CDR1 is SGHDT, CDR2 YYEEEE. The V and J ends lost 0 bases and 4 bases respectively, with 14 bases between them. This CDR3 spans 16 amino acids.

On this clone itself: Because the CDR3's place on the DNA is in doubt, the DNA is left out and the CDR3 is given as listed by TCRdb. The chain links TRBV12-1 to TRBJ1-4; the table's TRBD1 call for D was not verified on the DNA. TRBV12-1 constitutes a pseudogene. With termini counted, the CDR3 has 17 amino acids. The CDR3 here is CASSFAKGTGPNEKLFF.

The rearrangement uses TRBV7-8 and TRBJ2-1, with TRBD1 matching 8 bases. The CDR3 loop spans 18 amino acids. Germline CDR1 and CDR2: SGHVS and FQNEAQ. J was trimmed by 3 bases and V by 5 bases; bases with no gene match: 15. This CDR3 is CASSLRGPQSFIYNEQFF. Here the CDR3 DNA reads TGTGCCAGCAGCCTCAGGGGGCCGCAGTCGTTCATCTACAATGAGCAGTTCTTC.

This chain links TRBV5-4 with TRBJ2-7, with 7 bases identical to TRBD1. The length of the CDR3 is 14 residues. V shed 4 bases, J shed 3 bases, and the junction held 7 bases outside the gene matches. Germline CDR1 and CDR2: SGHNT and YYREEE (reference sequence). DNA for the CDR3: TGTGCCAGCAGCGGGTACAGGGGTAACTACGAGCAGTACTTC. This encodes CASSGYRGNYEQYF.